The source of this T cell receptor (beta chain) is a study of shared clonotypes between healthy human individuals. Overall study: The cohort had two women and three men, ages 18 to 49.

V shed 0 bases and J 5 bases; nucleotides not matched to a gene: 17. The V gene's germline CDR1 is SGHRS and CDR2 YFSETQ. This CDR3 region has 19 residues. Study-level results: The small donor group covered limited genetic and exposure diversity.

Investigators divided CD4+ cells into CD45RA+ naive and CD45RA-negative memory subsets. With regard to this clone: The antigen remains undetermined.

TCRdb's table, derived via immunoSEQ multiplex PCR, lists solely in-frame clones and lacks some. This sample has about 2.4 million clones, with more than 90% found just once. Source material: naive CD4+ T cells sorted from blood. Subset meaning: CD45RA+ positively selected. The receptor was derived from a man between 18 and 29 years old in good health. The gene calls are TRBV5-1 and TRBJ1-1, with 9 bases fitting TRBD1. The CDR3 reads CASSLGAPGQGNWETEAFF. As DNA, the CDR3 is TGCGCCAGCAGCTTGGGTGCCCCGGGACAGGGAAATTGGGAAACTGAAGCTTTCTTT.